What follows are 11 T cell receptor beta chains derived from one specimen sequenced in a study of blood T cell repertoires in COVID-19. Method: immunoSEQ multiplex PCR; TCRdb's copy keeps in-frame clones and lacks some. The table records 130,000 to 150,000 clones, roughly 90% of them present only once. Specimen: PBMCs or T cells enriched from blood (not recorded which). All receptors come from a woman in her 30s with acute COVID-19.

This chain's CDR3 is CAIRVGSGRAFSNEQFF. The CDR3 DNA reads as TGTGCCATCAGGGTCGGTAGCGGGAGGGCCTTCTCTAATGAGCAGTTCTTC. This sequence joins TRBV10-3 and TRBJ2-1; 11 positions agree with TRBD2. Germline V gives CDR1 ENHRY, CDR2 SYGVKD. This CDR3 comprises 17 residues. With V trimmed by 6 bases and J by 7 bases, 14 bases remained unmatched.

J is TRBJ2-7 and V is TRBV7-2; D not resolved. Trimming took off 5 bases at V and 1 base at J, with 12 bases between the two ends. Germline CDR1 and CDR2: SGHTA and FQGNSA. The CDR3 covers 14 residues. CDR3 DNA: TGTGCCAGCAGCGCAACAGTGAATTCCTACGAGCAGTACTTC. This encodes CASSATVNSYEQYF.

Written as DNA, the CDR3 is TGTGCCAGCAGCCAGAGGCACACAGATACGCAGTATTTT. Amino acids: CASSQRHTDTQYF. V usage is TRBV7-2 and J usage is TRBJ2-3; unclear D gene. The germline gives CDR1 SGHTA, CDR2 FQGNSA. The CDR3 totals 13 residues. The V and J ends lost 5 bases and 2 bases respectively, with 8 bases between them.

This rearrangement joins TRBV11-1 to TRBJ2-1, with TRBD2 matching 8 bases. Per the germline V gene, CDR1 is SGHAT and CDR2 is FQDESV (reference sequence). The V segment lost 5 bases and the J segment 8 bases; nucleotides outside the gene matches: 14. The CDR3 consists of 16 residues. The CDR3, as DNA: TGTGCCAGCAGCGCGTCAGCGGGGAGCGGGGGATATGAGCAGTTCTTC. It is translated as CASSASAGSGGYEQFF.

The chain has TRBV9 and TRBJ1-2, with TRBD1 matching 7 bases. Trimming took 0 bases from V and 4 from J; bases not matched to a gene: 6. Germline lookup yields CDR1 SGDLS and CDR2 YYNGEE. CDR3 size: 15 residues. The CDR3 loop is CASSVVGGGSYGYTF. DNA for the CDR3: TGTGCCAGCAGCGTAGTTGGAGGGGGCAGCTATGGCTACACCTTC.

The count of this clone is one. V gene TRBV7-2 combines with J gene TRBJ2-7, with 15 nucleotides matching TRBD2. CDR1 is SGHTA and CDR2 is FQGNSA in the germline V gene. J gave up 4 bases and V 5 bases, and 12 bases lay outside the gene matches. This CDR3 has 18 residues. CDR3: CASSPLGTSGRPVYEQYF. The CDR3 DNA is TGTGCCAGCAGCCCACTTGGGACTAGCGGGAGGCCCGTTTACGAGCAGTACTTC.

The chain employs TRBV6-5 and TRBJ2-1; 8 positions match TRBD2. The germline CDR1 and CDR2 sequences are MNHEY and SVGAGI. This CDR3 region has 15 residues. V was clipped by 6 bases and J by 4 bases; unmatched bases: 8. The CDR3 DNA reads TGTGCCAGCAGCCTCCAGGCGGGAGGATACAATGAGCAGTTCTTC. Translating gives CASSLQAGGYNEQFF.

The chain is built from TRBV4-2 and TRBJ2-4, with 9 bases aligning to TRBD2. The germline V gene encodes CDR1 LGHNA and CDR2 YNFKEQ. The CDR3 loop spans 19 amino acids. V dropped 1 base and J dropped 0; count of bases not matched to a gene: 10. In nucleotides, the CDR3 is TGTGCCAGCAGCCAAGCCTCCCCGACACTAGCGGGAGCCAAAAACATTCAGTACTTC. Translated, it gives CASSQASPTLAGAKNIQYF.

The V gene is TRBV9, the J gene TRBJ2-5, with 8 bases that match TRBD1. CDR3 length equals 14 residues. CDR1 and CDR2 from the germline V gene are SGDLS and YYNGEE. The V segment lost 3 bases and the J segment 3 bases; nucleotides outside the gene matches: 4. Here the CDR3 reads CASSAGGGEETQYF. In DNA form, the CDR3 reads TGTGCCAGCAGCGCAGGGGGCGGGGAAGAGACCCAGTACTTC.

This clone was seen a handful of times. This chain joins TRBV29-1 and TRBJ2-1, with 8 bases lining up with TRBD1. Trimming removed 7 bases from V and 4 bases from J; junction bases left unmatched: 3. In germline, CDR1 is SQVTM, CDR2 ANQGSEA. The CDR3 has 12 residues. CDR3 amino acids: CSGGQEYNEQFF. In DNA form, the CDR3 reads TGCAGCGGGGGACAGGAATACAATGAGCAGTTCTTC.

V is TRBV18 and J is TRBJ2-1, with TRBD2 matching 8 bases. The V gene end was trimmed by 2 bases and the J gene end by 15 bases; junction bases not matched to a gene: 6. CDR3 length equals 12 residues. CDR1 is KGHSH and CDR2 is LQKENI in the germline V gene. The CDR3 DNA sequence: TGTGCCAGCTCACCAGGGGAGCGGGAGAGGTTCTTC. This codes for CASSPGERERFF. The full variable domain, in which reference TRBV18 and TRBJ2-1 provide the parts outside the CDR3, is NAGVMQNPRHLVRRRGQEARLRCSPMKGHSHVYWYRQLPEEGLKFMVYLQKENIIDESGMPKERFSAEFPKEGPSILRIQQVVRGDSAAYFCASSPGERERFFGPGTRLTVL.